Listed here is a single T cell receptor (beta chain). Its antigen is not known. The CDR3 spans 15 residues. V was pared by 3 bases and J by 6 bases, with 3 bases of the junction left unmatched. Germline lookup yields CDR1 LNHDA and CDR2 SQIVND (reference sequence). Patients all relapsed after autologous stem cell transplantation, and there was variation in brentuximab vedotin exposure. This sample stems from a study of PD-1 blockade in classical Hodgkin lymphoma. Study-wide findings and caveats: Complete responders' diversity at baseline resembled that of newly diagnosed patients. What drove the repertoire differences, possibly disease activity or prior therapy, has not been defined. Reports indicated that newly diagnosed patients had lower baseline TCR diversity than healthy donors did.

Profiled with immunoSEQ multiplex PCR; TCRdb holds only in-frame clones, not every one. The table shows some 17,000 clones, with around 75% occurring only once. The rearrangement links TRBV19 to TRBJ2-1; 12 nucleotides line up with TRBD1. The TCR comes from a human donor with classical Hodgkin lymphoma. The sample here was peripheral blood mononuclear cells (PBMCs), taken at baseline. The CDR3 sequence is CASSIRDRGPNEQFF. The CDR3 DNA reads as TGTGCCAGTAGTATCCGGGACAGGGGGCCCAATGAGCAGTTCTTC.